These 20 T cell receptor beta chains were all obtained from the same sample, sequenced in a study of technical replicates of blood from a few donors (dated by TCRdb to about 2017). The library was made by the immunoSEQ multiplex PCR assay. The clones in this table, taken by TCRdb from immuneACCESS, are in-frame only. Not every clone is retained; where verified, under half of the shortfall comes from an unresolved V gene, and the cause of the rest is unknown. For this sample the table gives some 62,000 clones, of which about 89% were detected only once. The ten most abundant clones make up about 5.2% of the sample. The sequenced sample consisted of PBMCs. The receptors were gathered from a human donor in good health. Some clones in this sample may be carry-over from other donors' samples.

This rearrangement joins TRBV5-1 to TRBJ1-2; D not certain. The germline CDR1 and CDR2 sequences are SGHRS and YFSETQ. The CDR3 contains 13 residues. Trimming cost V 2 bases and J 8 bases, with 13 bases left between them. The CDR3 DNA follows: TGCGCCAGCAGCTTAAAAATAGCGGAGGGCTACACCTTC. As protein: CASSLKIAEGYTF.

The CDR3 reads CASIPWGQGAADTQYF. The CDR3 bases are TGTGCCAGCATTCCATGGGGACAGGGGGCCGCAGATACGCAGTATTTT. The chain uses TRBV7-2 and TRBJ2-3, with 12 bases aligning to TRBD1. The V segment lost 7 bases and the J segment 4 bases; nucleotides outside the gene matches: 9. This CDR3 is 16 amino acids long. Germline assignment: CDR1 SGHTA and CDR2 FQGNSA.

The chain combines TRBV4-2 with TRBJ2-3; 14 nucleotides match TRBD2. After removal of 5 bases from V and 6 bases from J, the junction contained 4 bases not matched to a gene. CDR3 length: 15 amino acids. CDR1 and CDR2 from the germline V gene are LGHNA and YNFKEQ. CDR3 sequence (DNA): TGTGCCAGCAGCAGCGGGACTAGCGGGAGTGATACGCAGTATTTT. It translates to CASSSGTSGSDTQYF.

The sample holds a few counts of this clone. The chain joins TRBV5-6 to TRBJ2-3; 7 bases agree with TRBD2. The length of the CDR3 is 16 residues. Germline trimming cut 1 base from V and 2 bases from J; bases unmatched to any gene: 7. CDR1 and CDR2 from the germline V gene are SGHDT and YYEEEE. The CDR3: CASSLQAGTLTDTQYF. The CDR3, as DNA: TGTGCCAGCAGCTTGCAAGCGGGGACCCTCACAGATACGCAGTATTTT.

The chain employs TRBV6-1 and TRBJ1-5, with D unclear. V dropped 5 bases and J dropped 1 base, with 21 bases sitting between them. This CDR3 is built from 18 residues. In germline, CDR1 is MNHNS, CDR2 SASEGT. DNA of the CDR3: TGTGCCAGCAGTCAAGGACTATCTCAGATGTGGAGCAATCAGCCCCAGCATTTT. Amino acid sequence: CASSQGLSQMWSNQPQHF.

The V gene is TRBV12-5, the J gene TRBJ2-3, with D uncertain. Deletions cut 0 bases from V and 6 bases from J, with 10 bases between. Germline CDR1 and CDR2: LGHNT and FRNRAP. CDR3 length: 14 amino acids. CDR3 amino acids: CASGLVWRSDTQYF. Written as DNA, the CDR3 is TGTGCTAGTGGTTTGGTATGGCGGTCTGATACGCAGTATTTT.

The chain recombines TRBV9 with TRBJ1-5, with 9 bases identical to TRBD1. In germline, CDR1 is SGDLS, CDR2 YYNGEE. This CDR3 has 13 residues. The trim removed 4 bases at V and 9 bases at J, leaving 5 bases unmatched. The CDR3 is CASSSDRGGPQHF. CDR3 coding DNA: TGTGCCAGCAGCTCGGACAGGGGCGGGCCCCAGCATTTT.

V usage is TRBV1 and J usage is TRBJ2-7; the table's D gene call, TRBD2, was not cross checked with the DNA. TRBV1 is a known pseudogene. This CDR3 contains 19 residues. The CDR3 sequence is CTSRPDVGLAGVRYYEQYF. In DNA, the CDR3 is TGCACCAGCAGGCCGGACGTGGGACTAGCGGGAGTGCGATACTACGAGCAGTACTTC.

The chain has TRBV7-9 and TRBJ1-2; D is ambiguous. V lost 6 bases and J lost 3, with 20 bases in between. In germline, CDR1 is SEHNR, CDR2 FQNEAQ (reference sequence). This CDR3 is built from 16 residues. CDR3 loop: CASSQSRGTQDYGYTF. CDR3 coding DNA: TGTGCCAGCAGTCAAAGCCGGGGAACTCAGGACTATGGCTACACCTTC.

The CDR3 coding sequence is TGTGCTAGTGTTCCTATTAGCGGGGCCGCCTACAATGAGCAGTTCTTC. As protein: CASVPISGAAYNEQFF. The gene calls are TRBV12-5 and TRBJ2-1; TRBD2 aligns across 8 bases. J lost 2 bases, V lost 7 bases, and 10 bases had no gene match. Germline CDR1 LGHNT, CDR2 FRNRAP. CDR3 size: 16 residues.

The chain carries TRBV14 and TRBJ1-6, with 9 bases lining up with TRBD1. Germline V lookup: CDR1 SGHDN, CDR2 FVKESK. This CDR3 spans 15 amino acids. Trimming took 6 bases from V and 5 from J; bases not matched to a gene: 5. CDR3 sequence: CASRKGTGNNSPLHF. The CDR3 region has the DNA TGTGCCAGCAGAAAAGGGACAGGGAATAATTCACCCCTCCACTTT.

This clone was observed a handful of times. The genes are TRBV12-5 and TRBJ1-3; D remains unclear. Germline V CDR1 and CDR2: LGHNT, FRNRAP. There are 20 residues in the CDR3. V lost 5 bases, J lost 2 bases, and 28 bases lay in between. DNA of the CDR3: TGTGCTAGTGGTGCCCCGGGAAGACCTATCTCGGGCTATCCTGGAAACACCATATATTTT. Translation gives CASGAPGRPISGYPGNTIYF.

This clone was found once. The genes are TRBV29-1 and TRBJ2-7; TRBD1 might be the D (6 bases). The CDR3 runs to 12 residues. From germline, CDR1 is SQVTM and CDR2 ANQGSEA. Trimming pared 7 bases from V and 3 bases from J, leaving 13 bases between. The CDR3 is CSASGRGYEQYF. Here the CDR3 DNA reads TGCAGCGCGAGTGGCAGGGGCTACGAGCAGTACTTC.

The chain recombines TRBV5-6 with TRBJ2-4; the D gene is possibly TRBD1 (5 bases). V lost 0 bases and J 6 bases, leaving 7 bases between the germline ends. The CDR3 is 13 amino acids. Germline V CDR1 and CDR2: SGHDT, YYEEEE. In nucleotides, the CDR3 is TGTGCCAGCAGCTTGGGGGGCAGAAACATTCAGTACTTC. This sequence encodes CASSLGGRNIQYF.

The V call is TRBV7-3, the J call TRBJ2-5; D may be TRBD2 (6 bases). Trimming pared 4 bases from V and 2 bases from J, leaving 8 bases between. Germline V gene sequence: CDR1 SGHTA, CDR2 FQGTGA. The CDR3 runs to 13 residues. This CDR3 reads CASSSGTQETQYF. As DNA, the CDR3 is TGTGCCAGCAGCTCCGGGACTCAAGAGACCCAGTACTTC. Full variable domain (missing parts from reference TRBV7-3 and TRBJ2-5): GAGVSQTPSNKVTEKGKYVELRCDPISGHTALYWYRQSLGQGPEFLIYFQGTGAADDSGLPNDRFFAVRPEGSVSTLKIQRTERGDSAVYLCASSSGTQETQYFGPGTRLLVL.

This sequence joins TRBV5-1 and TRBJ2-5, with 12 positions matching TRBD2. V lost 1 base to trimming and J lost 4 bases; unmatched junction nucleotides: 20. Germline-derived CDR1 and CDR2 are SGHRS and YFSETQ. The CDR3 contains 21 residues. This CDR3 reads CASSLLLAGGPRYIRGETQYF. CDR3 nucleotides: TGCGCCAGCAGCTTGCTTCTAGCGGGAGGGCCGAGGTATATTCGGGGAGAGACCCAGTACTTC. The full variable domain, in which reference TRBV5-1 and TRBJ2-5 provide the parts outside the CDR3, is KAGVTQTPRYLIKTRGQQVTLSCSPISGHRSVSWYQQTPGQGLQFLFEYFSETQRNKGNFPGRFSGRQFSNSRSEMNVSTLELGDSALYLCASSLLLAGGPRYIRGETQYFGPGTRLLVL.

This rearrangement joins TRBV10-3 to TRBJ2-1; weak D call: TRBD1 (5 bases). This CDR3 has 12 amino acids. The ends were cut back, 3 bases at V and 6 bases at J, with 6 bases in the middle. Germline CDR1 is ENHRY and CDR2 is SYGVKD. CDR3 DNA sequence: TGTGCCATCAGTGACAGGGTCAATGAGCAGTTCTTC. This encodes CAISDRVNEQFF.

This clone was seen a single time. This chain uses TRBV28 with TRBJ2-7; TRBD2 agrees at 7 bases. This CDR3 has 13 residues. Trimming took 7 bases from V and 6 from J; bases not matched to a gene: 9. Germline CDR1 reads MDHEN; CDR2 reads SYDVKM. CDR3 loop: CASTPGGRSEQYF. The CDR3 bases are TGTGCCAGCACCCCTGGCGGGAGAAGCGAGCAGTACTTC.

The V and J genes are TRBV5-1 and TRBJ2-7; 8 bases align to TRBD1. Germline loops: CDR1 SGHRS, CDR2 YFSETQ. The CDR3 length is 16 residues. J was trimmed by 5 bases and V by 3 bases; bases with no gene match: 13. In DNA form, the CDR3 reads TGCGCCAGCAGCTATAATTTGGGACAGGTCCTCCACGAGCAGTACTTC. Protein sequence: CASSYNLGQVLHEQYF.

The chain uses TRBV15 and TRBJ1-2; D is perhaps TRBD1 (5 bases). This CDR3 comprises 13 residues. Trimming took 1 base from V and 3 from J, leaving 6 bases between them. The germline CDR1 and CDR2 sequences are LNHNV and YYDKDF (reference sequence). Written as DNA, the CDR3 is TGTGCCACCAGCAGAGCGGGGGACTATGGCTACACCTTC. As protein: CATSRAGDYGYTF.